A single sample is the source of the 13 T cell receptor beta chains below, sequenced in a study of post-analysis software for immune sequencing data (dated by TCRdb to between 2014 and 2017). Overall results and qualifications from the work: Significantly higher frequencies in patients than in controls were found for roughly 5 TRBV segments, including TRBV5-6, TRBV5-1 and TRBV20-1.

The library relied on PCR. These reads were obtained on an Illumina HiSeq 2500. To reduce PCR and sequencing biases, unique molecular identifiers were built into the TCR beta cDNA libraries. The public reads were reprocessed in TCRdb via fastp at Q25 and MiXCR, keeping in-frame beta chains. Merged by CDR3 protein, the rows form single entries marked with the most common genes and DNA. The sample table holds about 540,000 distinct CDR3 sequences, of which roughly 34% were seen once. The ten largest clones take up around 6.1% of the sample. Their antigens are not known. The sequenced sample consisted of blood. The origin of the receptors is a girl aged 2-17 years with multiple sclerosis.

In this sample, this clonotype turned up a few times. The CDR3 loop is CASSRRTGSYEQYF. The CDR3 coding sequence is TGCGCCAGCAGTCGTCGGACTGGCTCCTACGAGCAGTACTTC. The chain links TRBV5-1 to TRBJ2-7; TRBD2 might be the D (5 bases). Trimming left V 5 bases short and J 0 bases short, with 12 bases between. The CDR3 sequence is 14 residues long. Germline CDR1 SGHRS, CDR2 YFSETQ. Full variable domain (missing parts from reference TRBV5-1 and TRBJ2-7): KAGVTQTPRYLIKTRGQQVTLSCSPISGHRSVSWYQQTPGQGLQFLFEYFSETQRNKGNFPGRFSGRQFSNSRSEMNVSTLELGDSALYLCASSRRTGSYEQYFGPGTRLTVT.

This clonotype was counted between two and nine times. The V gene is TRBV6-5, the J gene TRBJ2-5; 13 bases map to TRBD2. Germline CDR1 and CDR2: MNHEY and SVGAGI. The CDR3 is 16 amino acids. V dropped 2 bases and J dropped 1; count of bases not matched to a gene: 1. The CDR3 here is CASSYGTSGVQETQYF. The CDR3 DNA reads as TGTGCCAGCAGTTACGGGACTAGCGGGGTCCAAGAGACCCAGTACTTC.

In the case of this clonotype: A single base separates this from a much larger clone, so it may be a read error. The chain has TRBV4-1 and TRBJ2-1; unclear D gene. The germline V and J ends were trimmed by 4 bases and 0 bases, with 10 bases remaining between them. The CDR3 is made up of 15 amino acids. The germline V gene has CDR1 MGHRA and CDR2 YSYEKL. The CDR3 bases are TGCGCCAGCAGCCGTGGAGTGTTCTCCTACAATGAGCAGTTCTTC. Translating gives CASSRGVFSYNEQFF.

This clonotype appeared a few times. The CDR3 DNA sequence: TGCAGCGTTGAAAGTCAGGGCTCCTACGAGCAGTACTTC. This gives the protein CSVESQGSYEQYF. The genes are TRBV29-1 and TRBJ2-7; D is perhaps TRBD1 (5 bases). The V gene lost 2 bases and the J gene lost 0 bases, with 8 bases spanning the gap. The germline gives CDR1 SQVTM, CDR2 ANQGSEA. The CDR3 spans 13 residues.

Of note for this clonotype: Mismatch with germline at one junction end may stem from a read error. This sequence joins TRBV7-3 and TRBJ2-1; TRBD2 aligns across 10 bases. The V gene's germline CDR1 is SGHTA and CDR2 FQGTGA. The CDR3 runs 18 residues. The CDR3 DNA reads as TGTGCCGGCAGCTTCAATCTAGCGGGGGCCCATGGGGACAATGAGCAGTTCTTC. Translating it yields CAGSFNLAGAHGDNEQFF.

The chain combines TRBV20-1 with TRBJ2-2, with 11 bases matching TRBD2. Germline CDR1 DFQATT, CDR2 SNEGSKA (reference sequence). With 5 bases clipped from V and 6 bases from J, the junction kept 2 bases outside the gene matches. This CDR3 has 13 residues. In DNA, the CDR3 is TGCAGTGCTTTAGCGGGGGGGCCCGGGGAGCTGTTTTTT. It encodes CSALAGGPGELFF.

This clonotype showed up just a few times. This rearrangement joins TRBV13 to TRBJ2-7, with 7 bases aligning to TRBD1. Germline CDR1 reads PRHDT; CDR2 reads FYEKMQ (reference sequence). The CDR3 sequence is 14 residues long. Trimming removed 5 bases from V and 3 bases from J; junction bases left unmatched: 7. The CDR3 loop reads CASSLQGFDYEQYF. The DNA for the CDR3 is TGTGCCAGCAGCCTACAGGGGTTTGACTACGAGCAGTACTTC.

The chain links TRBV12-5 to TRBJ1-2; no clear D gene. The CDR3 extends over 11 amino acids. The germline gives CDR1 LGHNT, CDR2 FRNRAP. Trimming removed 3 bases from V and 6 bases from J, with 5 bases in between. DNA of the CDR3: TGTGCTAGTGGTTTCACCAATGGCTACACCTTC. This encodes CASGFTNGYTF.

The V and J genes are TRBV5-4 and TRBJ2-2; D is unclear. V dropped 0 bases and J dropped 4 bases, with 10 bases sitting between them. The CDR3 runs to 15 residues. Germline CDR1 is SGHNT and CDR2 is YYREEE (reference sequence). In nucleotides, the CDR3 is TGTGCCAGCAGCTTGGAATCGGCTCGCACCGGGGAGCTGTTTTTT. Encoded protein: CASSLESARTGELFF.

The chain joins TRBV2 to TRBJ2-5; perhaps TRBD2 as D (5 bases). V lost 9 bases and J 4 bases, leaving 15 bases between the germline ends. This CDR3 region has 13 residues. Per the germline V gene, CDR1 is SNHLY and CDR2 is FYNNEI. As DNA, the CDR3 is TGTGCCAGGGGTTCTGGAGGAGGAGAGACCCAGTACTTC. Protein sequence: CARGSGGGETQYF.

This clonotype was observed a handful of times. V usage is TRBV24-1 and J usage is TRBJ2-1, with D uncertain. Trimming removed 3 bases at V and 9 bases at J, with 5 bases between. Germline V gene data show CDR1 as KGHDR and CDR2 as SFDVKD. CDR3 length: 11 residues. In nucleotides, the CDR3 is TGTGCCACCAGTGATCGCGGTGAGCAGTTCTTC. Its protein is CATSDRGEQFF.

Only a few counts were recorded for this clonotype. CDR3 residues: CASSSEEKDRYTDTQYF. CDR3 DNA: TGTGCCAGCAGCTCCGAGGAGAAGGACAGATACACAGATACGCAGTATTTT. This sequence joins TRBV5-6 and TRBJ2-3; D possibly corresponds to TRBD1 (6 bases). The CDR3 sequence is 17 residues long. V shed 3 bases and J shed 2 bases, with 19 bases lying between them. Germline CDR1 SGHDT, CDR2 YYEEEE.

This clonotype was detected only a few times. The chain combines TRBV7-6 with TRBJ2-3, with 9 positions matching TRBD1. Unmatched junction bases numbered 12, after V lost 5 bases and J lost 6 bases. Looked up from germline, CDR1 is SGHVS and CDR2 is FNYEAQ. This CDR3 contains 16 residues. As DNA, the CDR3 is TGTGCCAGCAGCGTAAACCCCCCGGGACAGGGTGATACGCAGTATTTT. Protein: CASSVNPPGQGDTQYF.